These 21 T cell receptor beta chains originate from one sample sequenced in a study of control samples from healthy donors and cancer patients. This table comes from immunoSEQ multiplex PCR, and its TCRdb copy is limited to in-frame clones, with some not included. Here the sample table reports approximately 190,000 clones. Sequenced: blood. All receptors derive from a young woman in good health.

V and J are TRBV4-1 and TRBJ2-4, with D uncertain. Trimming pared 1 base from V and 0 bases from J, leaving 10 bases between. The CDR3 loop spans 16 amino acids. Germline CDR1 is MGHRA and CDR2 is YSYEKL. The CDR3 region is CASSQGQTLAKNIQYF. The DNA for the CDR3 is TGCGCCAGCAGCCAAGGGCAAACGTTAGCCAAAAACATTCAGTACTTC.

CDR3 residues: CASSLGISGNTIYF. DNA of the CDR3: TGTGCCAGCAGCCTCGGGATCTCTGGAAACACCATATATTTT. V and J are TRBV3-1 (or the pseudogene TRBV3-2) and TRBJ1-3; D is undetermined. With 4 bases removed from V and 0 bases from J, the gap between germline ends came to 7 bases. The CDR3 runs 14 residues. Germline V gene lookup returns CDR1 LGHDT and CDR2 YNNKEL (reference sequence).

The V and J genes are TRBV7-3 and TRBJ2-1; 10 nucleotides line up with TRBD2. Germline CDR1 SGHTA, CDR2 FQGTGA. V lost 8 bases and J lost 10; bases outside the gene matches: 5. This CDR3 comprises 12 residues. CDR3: CASGISGGEQFF. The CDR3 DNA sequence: TGTGCCAGCGGGATTAGCGGGGGGGAGCAGTTCTTC. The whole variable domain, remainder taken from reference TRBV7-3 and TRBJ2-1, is GAGVSQTPSNKVTEKGKYVELRCDPISGHTALYWYRQSLGQGPEFLIYFQGTGAADDSGLPNDRFFAVRPEGSVSTLKIQRTERGDSAVYLCASGISGGEQFFGPGTRLTVL.

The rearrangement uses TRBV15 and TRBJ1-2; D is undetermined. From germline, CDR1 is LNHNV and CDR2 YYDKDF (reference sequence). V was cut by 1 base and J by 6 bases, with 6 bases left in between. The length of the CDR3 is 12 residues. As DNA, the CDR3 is TGTGCCACCAGCAGAGGTGGTGATGGCTACACCTTC. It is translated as CATSRGGDGYTF. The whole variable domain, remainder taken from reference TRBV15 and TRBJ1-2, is DAMVIQNPRYQVTQFGKPVTLSCSQTLNHNVMYWYQQKSSQAPKLLFHYYDKDFNNEADTPDNFQSRRPNTSFCFLDIRSPGLGDTAMYLCATSRGGDGYTFGSGTRLTVV.

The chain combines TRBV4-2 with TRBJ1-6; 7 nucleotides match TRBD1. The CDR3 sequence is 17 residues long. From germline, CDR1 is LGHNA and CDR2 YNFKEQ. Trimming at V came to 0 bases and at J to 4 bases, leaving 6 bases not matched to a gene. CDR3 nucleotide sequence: TGTGCCAGCAGCCAAGAAGGCCCAGGGGGTTATAATTCACCCCTCCACTTT. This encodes CASSQEGPGGYNSPLHF.

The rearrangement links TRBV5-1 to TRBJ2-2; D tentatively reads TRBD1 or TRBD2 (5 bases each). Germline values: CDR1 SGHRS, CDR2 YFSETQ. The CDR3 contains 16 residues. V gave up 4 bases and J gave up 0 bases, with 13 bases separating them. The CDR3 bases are TGCGCCAGCAGCCTGGGGACGGGCGCGAACACCGGGGAGCTGTTTTTT. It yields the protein CASSLGTGANTGELFF.

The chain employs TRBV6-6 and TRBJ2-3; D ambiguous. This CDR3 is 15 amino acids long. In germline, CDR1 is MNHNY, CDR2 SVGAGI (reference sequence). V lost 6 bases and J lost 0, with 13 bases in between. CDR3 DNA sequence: TGTGCCAGCAGCGAACCGGCCCCTAGCACAGATACGCAGTATTTT. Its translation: CASSEPAPSTDTQYF.

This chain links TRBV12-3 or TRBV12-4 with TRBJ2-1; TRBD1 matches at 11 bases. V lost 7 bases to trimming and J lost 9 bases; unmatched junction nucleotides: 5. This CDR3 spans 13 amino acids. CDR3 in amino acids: CASTGTGGAEQFF. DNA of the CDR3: TGTGCCAGCACCGGGACAGGGGGGGCTGAGCAGTTCTTC.

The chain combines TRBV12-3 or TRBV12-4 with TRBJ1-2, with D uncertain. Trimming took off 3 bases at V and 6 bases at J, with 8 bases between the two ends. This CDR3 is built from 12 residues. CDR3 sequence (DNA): TGTGCCAGCAGTTTTCAAGGGAATGGCTACACCTTC. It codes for CASSFQGNGYTF.

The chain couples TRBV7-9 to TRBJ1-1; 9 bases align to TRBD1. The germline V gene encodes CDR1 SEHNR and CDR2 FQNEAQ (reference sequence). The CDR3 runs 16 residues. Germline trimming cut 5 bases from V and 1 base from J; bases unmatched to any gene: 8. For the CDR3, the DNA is TGTGCCAGCAGCCCTCGGACAGGGGTTAAGAACACTGAAGCTTTCTTT. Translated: CASSPRTGVKNTEAFF.

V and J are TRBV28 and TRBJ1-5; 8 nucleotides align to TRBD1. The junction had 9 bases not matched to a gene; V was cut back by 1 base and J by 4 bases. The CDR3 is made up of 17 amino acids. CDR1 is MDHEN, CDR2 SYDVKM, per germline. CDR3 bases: TGTGCCAGCAGTTTATTCCCCAGGACAGGGCTGAATCAGCCCCAGCATTTT. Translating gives CASSLFPRTGLNQPQHF.

As DNA, the CDR3 is TGTGCCAGTACGGACAGGGGCCCCACTGAAGCTTTCTTT. Encoded protein: CASTDRGPTEAFF. V is TRBV19 and J is TRBJ1-1; 9 bases fit TRBD1. This CDR3 has 13 residues. Looked up from germline, CDR1 is LNHDA and CDR2 is SQIVND (reference sequence). With V trimmed by 7 bases and J by 4 bases, 4 bases remained unmatched.

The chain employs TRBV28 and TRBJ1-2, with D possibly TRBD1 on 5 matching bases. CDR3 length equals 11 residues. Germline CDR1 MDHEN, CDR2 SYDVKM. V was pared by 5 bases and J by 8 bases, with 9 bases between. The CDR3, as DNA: TGTGCCAGCAGTCCCAGGGTCGGCTACACCTTC. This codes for CASSPRVGYTF.

CDR3 sequence reads: CASSQDLGTSYEQYF. CDR3 nucleotides: TGTGCCAGCAGCCAAGATCTGGGCACTTCCTACGAGCAGTACTTC. This chain uses TRBV4-2 with TRBJ2-7, with D uncertain. The ends were cut back, 0 bases at V and 1 base at J, with 10 bases in the middle. The CDR3 has 15 residues. Germline CDR1 and CDR2: LGHNA and YNFKEQ.

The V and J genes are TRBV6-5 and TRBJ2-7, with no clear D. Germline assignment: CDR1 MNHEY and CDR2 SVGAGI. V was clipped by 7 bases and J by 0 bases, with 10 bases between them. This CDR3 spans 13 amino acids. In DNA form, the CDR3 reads TGTGCCAGCACAGACCAGGCCTCCTACGAGCAGTACTTC. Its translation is CASTDQASYEQYF.

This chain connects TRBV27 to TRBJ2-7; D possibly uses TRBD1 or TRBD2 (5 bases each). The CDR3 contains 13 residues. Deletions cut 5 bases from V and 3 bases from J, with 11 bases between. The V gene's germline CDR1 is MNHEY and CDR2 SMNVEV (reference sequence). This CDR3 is CASSVGGDYEQYF. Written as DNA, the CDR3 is TGTGCCAGCAGTGTTGGGGGAGACTACGAGCAGTACTTC.

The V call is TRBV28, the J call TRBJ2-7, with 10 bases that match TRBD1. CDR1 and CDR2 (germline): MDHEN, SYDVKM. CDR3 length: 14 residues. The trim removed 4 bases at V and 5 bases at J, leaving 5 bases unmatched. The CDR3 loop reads CASSSSGTGDEQYF. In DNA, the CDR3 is TGTGCCAGCAGTTCCTCCGGGACAGGGGACGAGCAGTACTTC.

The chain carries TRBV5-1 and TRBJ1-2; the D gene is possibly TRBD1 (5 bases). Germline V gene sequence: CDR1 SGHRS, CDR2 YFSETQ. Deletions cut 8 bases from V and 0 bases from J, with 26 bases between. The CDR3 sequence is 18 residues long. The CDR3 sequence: CASGGADDIRTANYGYTF. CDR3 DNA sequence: TGCGCCAGTGGCGGGGCGGACGACATACGCACGGCTAACTATGGCTACACCTTC.

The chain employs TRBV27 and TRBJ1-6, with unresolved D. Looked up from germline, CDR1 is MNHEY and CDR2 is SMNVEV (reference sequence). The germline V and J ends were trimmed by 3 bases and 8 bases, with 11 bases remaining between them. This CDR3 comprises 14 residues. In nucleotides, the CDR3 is TGTGCCAGCAGTTTGATGTACTTAGATTCACCCCTCCACTTT. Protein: CASSLMYLDSPLHF.

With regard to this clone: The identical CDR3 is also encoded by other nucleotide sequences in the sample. In DNA, the CDR3 is TGTGCCAGCAGTCGCACAGATACGCAGTATTTT. Translated: CASSRTDTQYF. The chain has TRBV12-3 or TRBV12-4 and TRBJ2-3; D unclear. The CDR3 runs 11 residues. V was trimmed by 5 bases and J by 1 base, leaving 1 base between them.

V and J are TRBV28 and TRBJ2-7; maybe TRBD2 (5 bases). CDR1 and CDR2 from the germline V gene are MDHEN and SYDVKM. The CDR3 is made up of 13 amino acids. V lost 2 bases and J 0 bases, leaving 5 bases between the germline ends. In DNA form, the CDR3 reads TGTGCCAGCAGTTTACGGGACTCCTACGAGCAGTACTTC. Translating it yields CASSLRDSYEQYF.